The sample holds many counts of the clone carrying this TCR beta chain. Its matching antigen is unknown. The data are from a study of T cell repertoires in cytomegalovirus infection. At the level of the study: CMV epitopes in the study were HLA-C-restricted (recently identified) and HLA-B-restricted (well studied). CMV infection and matching HLA type were both indicated by public TCR beta signatures. Study observations and caveats: The response measured ex vivo was dominated by TCR beta clonotypes (HLA-C-restricted and CMV-specific). Individuals carrying CMV plus the relevant HLA were identified by cumulative frequency of public TCR beta families.

Trimming took off 8 bases at V and 0 bases at J, with 8 bases between the two ends. Germline V gene data show CDR1 as SQVTM and CDR2 as ANQGSEA. This CDR3 has 13 residues. TCRdb analysed the reads with MiXCR anew, one entry per CDR3 protein. The table has approximately 110,000 distinct CDR3 sequences, about 30% seen once. The clonotype originates from a human donor in good health (CMV status not recorded). Some clones in this sample may be carry-over from other donors' samples. The chain is built from TRBV29-1 and TRBJ1-6; possible D gene TRBD1, 5 bases. The starting material was CD8+ T cells from cultured PBMCs, obtained from culture after CMV antigen stimulation. The CDR3 is CSLGVSYNSPLHF. The CDR3 nucleotides are TGCAGCTTGGGGGTCTCCTATAATTCACCCCTCCACTTT. The complete variable domain, with remaining parts taken from reference TRBV29-1 and TRBJ1-6, reads SAVISQKPSRDICQRGTSLTIQCQVDSQVTMMFWYRQQPGQSLTLIATANQGSEATYESGFVIDKFPISRPNLTFSTLTVSNMSPEDSSIYLCSLGVSYNSPLHFGNGTRLTVT.